This note documents a single TCR beta chain sequence. Its antigen remains unknown. This specimen comes from a study of T cell responses to AZD1222 COVID-19 vaccine. Turning to the study itself: Pooling was applied to second doses at about 4 or about 12 weeks. Overall study results and limits: Reportedly, close to half of spike-specific TCRs are directed against unmutated variant regions. The study sampled repertoires only after the peak T cell response. Clonal diversity was possibly underestimated; the donors were predominantly white British and more often female.

Sequenced by immunoSEQ multiplex PCR; TCRdb stores in-frame clones only, minus some. There are roughly 180,000 clones in the sample; 85% to 95% occur only once, and 7.5% to 9.5% lies in the top ten. The sequence was obtained from an adult in good health. Sequencing was performed on peripheral blood, taken on day 0 of AZD1222 vaccination.

As DNA, the CDR3 is TGTGCCAGCAGTTTATGGACCGCATCTTCCTACGAGCAGTACTTC. As protein: CASSLWTASSYEQYF. The rearrangement links TRBV28 to TRBJ2-7; D call uncertain. The V gene's germline CDR1 is MDHEN and CDR2 SYDVKM. V shed 0 bases and J shed 1 base, with 10 bases lying between them. The CDR3 totals 15 residues. Full variable domain (outside the CDR3, taken from reference TRBV28 and TRBJ2-7): DVKVTQSSRYLVKRTGEKVFLECVQDMDHENMFWYRQDPGLGLRLIYFSYDVKMKEKGDIPEGYSVSREKKERFSLILESASTNQTSMYLCASSLWTASSYEQYFGPGTRLTVT.